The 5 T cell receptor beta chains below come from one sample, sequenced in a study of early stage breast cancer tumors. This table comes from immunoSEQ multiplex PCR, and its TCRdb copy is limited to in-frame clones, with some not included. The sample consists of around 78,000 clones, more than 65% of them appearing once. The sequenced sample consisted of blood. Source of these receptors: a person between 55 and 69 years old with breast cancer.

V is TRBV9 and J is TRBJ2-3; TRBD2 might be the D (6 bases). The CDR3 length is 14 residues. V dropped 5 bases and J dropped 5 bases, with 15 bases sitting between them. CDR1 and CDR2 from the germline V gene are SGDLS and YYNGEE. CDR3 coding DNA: TGTGCCAGCAGTCTTAGCGGCGTGGAAGATACGCAGTATTTT. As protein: CASSLSGVEDTQYF.

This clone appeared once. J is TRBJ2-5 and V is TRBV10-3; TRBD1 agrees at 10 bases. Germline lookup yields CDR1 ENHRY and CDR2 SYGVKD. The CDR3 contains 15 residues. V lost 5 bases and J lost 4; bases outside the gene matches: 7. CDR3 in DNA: TGTGCCATCAGTAATCCGGGACAGGGGTTAGAGACCCAGTACTTC. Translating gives CAISNPGQGLETQYF.

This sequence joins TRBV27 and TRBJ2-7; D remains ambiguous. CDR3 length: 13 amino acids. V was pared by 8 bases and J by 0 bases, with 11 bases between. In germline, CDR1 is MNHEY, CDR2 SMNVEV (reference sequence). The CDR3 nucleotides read TGTGCCAGCCAAGGGTCGAGCTCCTACGAGCAGTACTTC. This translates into CASQGSSSYEQYF.

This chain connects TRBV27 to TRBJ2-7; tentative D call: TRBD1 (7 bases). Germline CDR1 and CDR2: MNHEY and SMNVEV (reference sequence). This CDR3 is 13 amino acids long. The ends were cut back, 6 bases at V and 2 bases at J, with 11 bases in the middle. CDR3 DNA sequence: TGTGCCAGCAGACCAGGGGGGACCTACGAGCAGTACTTC. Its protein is CASRPGGTYEQYF.

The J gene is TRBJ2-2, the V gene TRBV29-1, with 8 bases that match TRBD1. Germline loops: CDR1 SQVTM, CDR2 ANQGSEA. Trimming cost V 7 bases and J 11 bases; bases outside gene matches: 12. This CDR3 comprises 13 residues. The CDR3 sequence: CSAQVTGAGELFF. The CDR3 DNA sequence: TGCAGCGCCCAAGTGACAGGGGCAGGCGAGCTGTTTTTT.